Included here is one TCR beta chain sequence, with context. What this receptor recognizes is not known. Base qualities are not at hand, and no much larger clone is one base apart. These data are taken from a study of cytomegalovirus exposure and HLA in healthy donors listed by TCRdb under 2017. Concerning the study at large: An earlier analysis of approximately 640 of the donors reported more than 250 Gb of sequence data and roughly 100 million unique TCR beta sequences from about 200 million T cells. An early release covering some 640 HLA-typed donors comprised approximately 300 gigabases of sequencing data and 85 million to 100 million unique TCR sequences. Of the 300 to 500 genotyped donors, less than 90% were placed in the genetic ancestry cluster associated with self-reported Caucasian donors. The aim of the study was to test whether cataloging public T cell receptors could identify signatures of past pathogen exposure. The study profiled the T cell repertoires of under 850 subjects by immunosequencing and related them to cytomegalovirus serostatus. In addition to the first cohort of about 650 subjects, a separate validation cohort of 120 different subjects was used. The study combined high-throughput TCR immunosequencing, statistical association of individual TCRs with disease status, and machine learning to predict cytomegalovirus infection status. To study patterns of TCR occurrence, a later analysis re-analyzed previously published TCR beta repertoires from several hundred donors and added high-resolution HLA genotyping. The later analysis used no new phenotypic data to find candidate immune exposures, relying instead on TCR beta sequences and their occurrence across donors. To decide whether each TCR beta V gene segment behaved as functional or pseudogenic, an earlier analysis of fewer than 750 of the donors relied on high-throughput TCR beta sequencing. Donor age, sex, ethnicity and CMV serostatus were compiled together with the repertoire data. A later genetic analysis used genome-wide SNP genotypes for about 60% of the roughly 700 donors, treating that subset as a discovery cohort. All discovery cohort repertoires had been generated on a single sequencing platform. HLA typing covered class I and class II loci at four-digit resolution. Typing coverage differed by locus: A, B, C, DRB1 and DQB1 were typed in about 629-640 donors, DQA1 in 500 to 550, DPA1 in 606, and DPB1 in around 490. Four to six DR-DQ haplotypes were handled as single units for association and clustering, since linkage in the cohort was strong. On average, 235,054 unique TCR beta nucleotide sequences were sequenced per donor among 398 genotyped donors of the cohort, with roughly 18% of those sequences being non-productive. What the work shows at the level of the full study, not this receptor alone: Because HLA typing was unavailable for some donors at each locus, only the typed subset was used in association tests. Compared with equally common non-associated chains, HLA-associated TCR beta chains in a later analysis were more clonally expanded and had lower generation probabilities. In vitro tests confirmed that a few of the cytomegalovirus-associated TCR beta chains recognize cytomegalovirus antigens. The presence/absence analyses assumed that sequencing depth was roughly uniform across donors, and that assumption may not be true. The sequencing pipeline was judged likely to have produced a cluster of highly shared sequence variants as a technical artifact. When HLA alleles, especially DR and DQ, strongly co-occurred, attributing TCR associations to individual alleles was difficult. In an earlier analysis of 587 of the donors, most TCR beta V segments appeared in productive rearrangements about 87% or about 30% of the time, broadly matching IMGT annotations. At a false discovery rate of 0.05, a later analysis linked 16,951 TCR beta sequences to specific HLA alleles. A later genetic analysis associated a missense DCLRE1C variant with V-gene and J-gene trimming of TCR beta chains, and an independent cohort replicated the association. A further reported finding was that TCR beta sequences accurately predicted the HLA-A and HLA-B alleles for most subjects in the first cohort. Immune exposure information for the cohort was limited to CMV serostatus. In the study, 150 to 200 TCR beta chains were listed as associated with cytomegalovirus. According to a later analysis, TCR association rates differed among HLA loci, with DRB1 alleles showing the most associated TCRs and HLA-C alleles showing the fewest. In a later analysis, most CMV-associated TCR beta chains were found to appear HLA-restricted, with HLA associations seemingly driven largely by CMV exposure. According to a later analysis, parvovirus B19, influenza, CMV and Epstein-Barr virus appeared linked to several top co-occurrence clusters. In both the original and validation cohorts, the classifier was reported to diagnose cytomegalovirus status with high specificity and sensitivity. Across donors, most TCR sequences were observed very rarely, whereas some public TCRs were present in many individuals. The authors suggested that the approach could potentially be generalized to other disease states and immunological phenotypes. According to a later genetic analysis, donors in an Asian-associated ancestry cluster had fewer N-insertions in productive TCRs than the approximately 650-donor mean. Some IMGT-functional V segments, including TRBV6-2 and TRBV6-3, could not be told apart with the 87-base-pair reads, so those segments were excluded. Correlated functional status among segregating V segments might be attributable to linkage disequilibrium, but an unknown experimental factor could not be ruled out. In this cohort, only TCR beta chains were sequenced, and detectable features were limited by the absence of alpha or paired-chain data. Because counts were too low, some 17 rarely observed V segments, including chromosome 9 orphons, were excluded from the earlier analysis of several hundred of the donors.

Library preparation used the immunoSEQ multiplex PCR assay. For the multiplex PCR, a mixture combining 60 forward primers for TCR Vbeta segments and 13 reverse primers for TCR Jbeta segments was used. The CDR3 region of rearranged TCR beta genes was amplified from genomic DNA by a multiplex PCR assay. Amplified TCR beta libraries were sequenced as 87-base-pair reads on the Illumina HiSeq System. The paper's data handling went like this. A later analysis counted tens of millions of unique TCR beta chains across the 550 to 700 repertoires, and 9 million to 14 million of these chains were shared by at least two donors. Raw reads were error-corrected and collapsed into unique sequences by a nearest-neighbor algorithm in which closely related sequences were merged to remove PCR and sequencing errors. To assign V, D and J gene segments, CDR3 sequences were aligned to IMGT reference sequences. For a sequence to be retained, a match of at least six nucleotides was required to both a V gene segment and a J gene segment. Rearrangements were called productive when the CDR3 lacked stop codons and stayed in frame with V and J; all others were non-productive. CDR3 was defined according to IMGT convention as the region running from the second conserved V-encoded cysteine to the conserved J-encoded phenylalanine. The earlier analysis of 500 to 600 of the donors excluded sequences that lacked an unambiguous match to a single V gene segment. An earlier analysis of almost 600 of the donors classified V segments as functional when productive rearrangements were above 56.7% and as segregating when the standard deviation between donors was above 5%. A statistical classification framework was built to diagnose cytomegalovirus status from the catalog of TCR beta chain sequences. A later analysis assigned V and J genes by comparing TCR nucleotide sequences with IMGT/GENE-DB human TR gene sequences. Using the TCRdist pipeline, a later analysis assigned CDR3 sequences along with most-parsimonious VDJ recombination scenarios. In a later analysis, each TCR beta chain was defined by its CDR3 amino acid sequence together with its V-gene family, and reads without a unique V-gene family were excluded. In a later analysis, around 600 highly shared, low-generation-probability nucleotide sequences were removed to address suspected cross-contamination and a sequencing artifact. A later analysis calculated a clonal expansion index for each public chain from normalized within-repertoire ranks of inferred template counts. Generation probabilities in a later analysis came from a VDJ recombination model fitted to out-of-frame rearrangements, and those results were checked against IGoR. In a later analysis, TCR-TCR, TCR-HLA and TCR-CMV co-occurrence was scored with hypergeometric tests, and a repertoire-size bias correction was applied to TCR pairs. False discovery rates were estimated in a later analysis by permuting HLA or CMV assignments 20 times. A later analysis grouped co-occurring TCRs with DBSCAN, adding TCRdist sequence similarity when clustering within HLA-allele-positive subsets. Repertoires with fewer than 30,000 or more than 120,000 public chains were left out of co-occurrence clustering, as were a handful of repertoires with anomalous nucleotide sharing. This immuneACCESS table, as held by TCRdb, lists in-frame sequences with V and J called but not all clones. Of the missing ones, under half trace to an unresolved V gene in checked studies; the others have no known cause. V, J and clone size were drawn from that table, and D and trimming were deduced from the DNA. The sample data list 150,000 or so clones, and roughly 64% of these were observed just once. About 3% of the sample is held by the ten biggest clonotypes.

The cohort was made up of approximately 670 healthy bone marrow donors. At the time of sampling, every cohort member was nominally healthy, though immune exposures that went unrecorded were likely present. The donor was CMV seropositive and was included in the group of 250 to 300 seropositive cohort members. Each donor provided a peripheral blood sample, and peripheral blood mononuclear cells were used for TCR beta sequencing. Genomic DNA extraction from the blood cell samples was performed with the Qiagen DNeasy Blood Extraction Kit. From a lookup of the germline V gene, CDR1 and CDR2 are MDHEN and SYDVKM. V loses 6 bases, J loses 1 base, and the germline ends lie 15 bases apart. The CDR3 holds 15 amino acids from the cysteine to the phenylalanine. Only CDR3 DNA remains: 45 bases, in frame from the first base.

This receptor was identified in a woman aged 25 to 39 in good health and CMV-seropositive. The source material was PBMCs. The V and J genes are TRBV28 and TRBJ2-5; confidence is insufficient to name the D gene. The DNA is as follows: TGTGCCAGCAGCTTAGGGCAAGGATTCCAAGAGACCCAGTACTTC. Its amino acids are CASSLGQGFQETQYF.